These T cell receptor beta chains were read from a single sample in a study of blood T cell repertoires in COVID-19. Some clones are missing from TCRdb's copy, which holds only in-frame ones; the method was immunoSEQ multiplex PCR. The sample records about 160,000 clones, about 85% being singletons. Material for sequencing was peripheral blood. These receptor sequences come from a woman in her forties or fifties with COVID-19, enrolled during active disease. The conserved cysteine and the conserved F or W are not part of the CDR3 here.

TRBV25-1	TRBJ2-2	ASSVWEGANTGELF
TRBV10-1	TRBJ2-2	ARYGLSGAPRNTGELF
TRBV10-3	TRBJ2-7	AIMGEGTGSYEQY
TRBV4-3	TRBJ1-3	ASSQEKGSAGNTIY
TRBV27	TRBJ2-3	ASRQGPDTQY
TRBV2	TRBJ2-7	ASSVGTSGPYEQY
TRBV5-1	TRBJ2-1	ASSKGSSYNEQF
TRBV6-6	TRBJ2-3	ASRSPGEATDTQY
TRBV9	TRBJ1-2	ASSVQQGRAGYT
TRBV15	TRBJ2-7	ATKSGTSGGIYEQY
TRBV2	TRBJ1-2	ASSEAPLDRGSYGYT
TRBV10-1	TRBJ2-2	ASPAGLAGTGELF
TRBV6-5	TRBJ2-1	ASGRADTYNEQF
TRBV12-3/TRBV12-4	TRBJ1-1	ASIWVGGEAF
TRBV3-1/TRBV3-2	TRBJ2-7	ASSQDSSYEQY
TRBV4-1	TRBJ2-3	ASSQGSSQGLWSTDTQY
TRBV28	TRBJ2-4	ASSRNPSPIGNIQY
TRBV6-1	TRBJ2-7	ASSEASYEQY
TRBV5-4	TRBJ2-1	ASNLESGTYNEQF
TRBV19	TRBJ2-3	ASSGPGLAGGPSTDTQY
TRBV24-1	TRBJ1-2	ATSANLPGTVNYGYT
TRBV6-5	TRBJ2-7	ASSPGFSYEQY
TRBV4-2	TRBJ1-4	ASSQGTGANEKLF
TRBV6-5	TRBJ2-7	ASSYKRETYEQY
TRBV28	TRBJ2-1	ASSAPGLGLNEQF
TRBV9	TRBJ1-3	ASSVPGPGNTIY
TRBV14	TRBJ1-5	ASSQDSRQPQH
TRBV7-2	TRBJ2-1	ASSPGGGAFDEQF
TRBV30	TRBJ2-1	AWKSSYNEQF
TRBV6-2/TRBV6-3	TRBJ2-3	ASSYPSGVGADTQY